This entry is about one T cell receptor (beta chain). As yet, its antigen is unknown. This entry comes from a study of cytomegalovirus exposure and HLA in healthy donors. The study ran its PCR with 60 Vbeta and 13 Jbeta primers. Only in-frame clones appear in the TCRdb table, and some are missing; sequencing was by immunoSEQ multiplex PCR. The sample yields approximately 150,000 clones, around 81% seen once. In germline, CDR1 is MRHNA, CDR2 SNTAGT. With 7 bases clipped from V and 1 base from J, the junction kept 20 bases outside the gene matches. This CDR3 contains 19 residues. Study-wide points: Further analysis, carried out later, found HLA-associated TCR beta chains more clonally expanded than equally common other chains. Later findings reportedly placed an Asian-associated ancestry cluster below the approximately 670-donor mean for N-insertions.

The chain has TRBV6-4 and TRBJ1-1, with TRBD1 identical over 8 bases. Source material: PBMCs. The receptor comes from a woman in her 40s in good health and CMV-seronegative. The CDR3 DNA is TGTGCCAGCAATCCCCCAATCAGGGGGCTGGAACCGGGGAACACTGAAGCTTTCTTT. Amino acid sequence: CASNPPIRGLEPGNTEAFF.